Below are 15 T cell receptor beta chains sequenced from a single sample in a study of blood T cell repertoires in COVID-19. Sequenced by immunoSEQ multiplex PCR; TCRdb stores in-frame clones only, minus some. The sample includes around 170,000 clones, 86% seen only once; the top ten take less than 3.5%. The sample was peripheral blood. The receptors stem from a woman aged 30 to 39 with active or convalescent COVID-19.

The chain recombines TRBV11-2 with TRBJ1-2; D unclear. Germline V gene data show CDR1 as SGHAT and CDR2 as FQNNGV. The CDR3 totals 14 residues. V lost 0 bases to trimming and J lost 2 bases, with 7 bases between them. CDR3 residues: CASSLDVGNYGYTF. Here the CDR3 DNA reads TGTGCCAGCAGCTTAGATGTCGGGAACTATGGCTACACCTTC.

The chain has TRBV21-1 and TRBJ2-1; the D segment call TRBD1 is taken from the table without a DNA check. TRBV21-1 is an annotated pseudogene. The CDR3 runs to 16 residues. The CDR3 reads CASTRVDRGSYNEQFF. The CDR3 DNA reads TGTGCCAGCACCAGAGTGGACAGGGGGAGCTACAATGAGCAGTTCTTC.

This rearrangement joins TRBV11-3 to TRBJ2-7; the match to TRBD2 covers 14 bases. V shed 5 bases and J 5 bases; nucleotides not matched to a gene: 5. Germline assignment: CDR1 SGHNT and CDR2 YENEEA. This CDR3 contains 15 residues. DNA for the CDR3: TGTGCCAGCAGCCGGGGGGGACTAGCGGGAGACGAGCAGTACTTC. Protein sequence: CASSRGGLAGDEQYF.

The chain combines TRBV9 with TRBJ2-7, with 10 bases identical to TRBD1. The length of the CDR3 is 18 residues. V shed 5 bases and J 5 bases; nucleotides not matched to a gene: 19. Germline V lookup: CDR1 SGDLS, CDR2 YYNGEE. CDR3 amino acids: CASSRTSGQGIFPNEQYF. CDR3 DNA: TGTGCCAGCAGTAGAACATCGGGACAGGGGATCTTCCCGAACGAGCAGTACTTC.

V is TRBV11-3 and J is TRBJ2-7; 7 nucleotides agree with TRBD1. Germline assignment: CDR1 SGHNT and CDR2 YENEEA. This CDR3 has 14 amino acids. With V trimmed by 4 bases and J by 3 bases, 6 bases remained unmatched. CDR3 coding DNA: TGTGCCAGCAGCTCCGGGACAGACATCTACGAGCAGTACTTC. Protein: CASSSGTDIYEQYF.

This chain joins TRBV11-3 and TRBJ2-3; the match to TRBD2 covers 11 bases. From germline, CDR1 is SGHNT and CDR2 YENEEA. Losses at the gene ends were 1 base for V and 0 bases for J; bases not matched to a gene: 0. The length of the CDR3 is 16 residues. CDR3 sequence: CASSLGLAGSTDTQYF. As DNA, the CDR3 is TGTGCCAGCAGCTTAGGACTAGCGGGGAGCACAGATACGCAGTATTTT.

This chain uses TRBV14 with TRBJ2-3, with 8 bases matching TRBD2. After removal of 4 bases from V and 2 bases from J, the junction contained 8 bases not matched to a gene. The germline V gene has CDR1 SGHDN and CDR2 FVKESK. The CDR3 sequence is 16 residues long. CDR3 sequence: CASSRLAGIATDTQYF. The CDR3, as DNA: TGTGCCAGCAGCCGTCTAGCGGGTATCGCCACAGATACGCAGTATTTT.

V is TRBV18 and J is TRBJ1-2; TRBD1 matches at 8 bases. CDR1 KGHSH and CDR2 LQKENI come from the germline V gene. V trimming: 3 bases; J trimming: 7 bases; junction bases outside the gene matches: 13. The CDR3 consists of 16 residues. CDR3 protein: CASSPSGQVSSGGYTF. The CDR3 nucleotides read TGTGCCAGCTCACCCTCGGGACAGGTGTCATCGGGTGGCTACACCTTC.

This clone was detected a few times. The genes are TRBV7-9 and TRBJ2-7; TRBD1 is a possible D gene (6 bases). The CDR3 totals 15 residues. V dropped 3 bases and J dropped 0 bases, with 12 bases sitting between them. Germline CDR1 reads SEHNR; CDR2 reads FQNEAQ (reference sequence). The CDR3 DNA is TGTGCCAGCAGCTTGAGTGGGGGCAGCTCCTACGAGCAGTACTTC. Translated, it gives CASSLSGGSSYEQYF.

The V call is TRBV28, the J call TRBJ1-3; TRBD1 agrees at 11 bases. The germline gives CDR1 MDHEN, CDR2 SYDVKM. The CDR3 runs to 20 residues. Trimming removed 6 bases from V and 1 base from J; junction bases left unmatched: 17. The CDR3 region has the DNA TGTGCCAGCAGACCCTCTCCGGGACAGGGGGTCTCTATTTCTGGAAACACCATATATTTT. Residues: CASRPSPGQGVSISGNTIYF.

CDR3 region: CASSPRTSGGTAGANVLTF. The CDR3 DNA reads TGTGCCAGCTCACCACGGACTAGCGGGGGGACTGCTGGGGCCAACGTCCTGACTTTC. This chain joins TRBV18 and TRBJ2-6; TRBD2 agrees at 14 bases. CDR3 size: 19 residues. Germline V gene lookup returns CDR1 KGHSH and CDR2 LQKENI. The V and J ends lost 1 base and 2 bases, in that order; junction bases with no gene match: 4.

The gene calls are TRBV12-3 or TRBV12-4 and TRBJ2-3; possible D gene TRBD1, 5 bases. CDR3 length equals 13 residues. V shed 6 bases and J shed 2 bases, with 9 bases lying between them. The CDR3 sequence is CASSPTATDTQYF. CDR3 DNA: TGTGCCAGCAGCCCGACAGCCACAGATACGCAGTATTTT.

This chain uses TRBV27 with TRBJ1-2, with 11 positions matching TRBD1. The ends lost 2 bases at V and 5 bases at J; junction bases unmatched: 10. From germline, CDR1 is MNHEY and CDR2 SMNVEV (reference sequence). The CDR3 sequence is 17 residues long. CDR3 sequence (DNA): TGTGCCAGCAGTTTAAGGTCGCCGGGACAGGGGGTGTATGGCTACACCTTC. The encoded protein is CASSLRSPGQGVYGYTF.

This chain links TRBV19 with TRBJ1-1; TRBD1 is a possible D gene (5 bases). CDR3 length: 13 residues. Germline V gives CDR1 LNHDA, CDR2 SQIVND (reference sequence). V gave up 4 bases and J gave up 5 bases, with 11 bases separating them. The CDR3 DNA reads as TGTGCCAGTAGTAGCGTCGGGGGTACTGAAGCTTTCTTT. This sequence encodes CASSSVGGTEAFF.

The genes are TRBV14 and TRBJ1-4; 11 bases align to TRBD1. The CDR3 runs to 16 residues. Trimming cost V 4 bases and J 5 bases; bases outside gene matches: 6. The germline V gene encodes CDR1 SGHDN and CDR2 FVKESK. CDR3 region: CASSLGTGGLNEKLFF. The CDR3 bases are TGTGCCAGCAGCCTCGGGACAGGGGGACTGAATGAAAAACTGTTTTTT.